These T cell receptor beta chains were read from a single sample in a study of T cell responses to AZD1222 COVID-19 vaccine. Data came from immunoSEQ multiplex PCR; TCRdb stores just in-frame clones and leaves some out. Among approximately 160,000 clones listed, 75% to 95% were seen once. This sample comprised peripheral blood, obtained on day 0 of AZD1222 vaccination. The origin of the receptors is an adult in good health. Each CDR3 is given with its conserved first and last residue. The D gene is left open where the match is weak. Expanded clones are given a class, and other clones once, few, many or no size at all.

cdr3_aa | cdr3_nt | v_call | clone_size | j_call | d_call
CASSFQDGTEAFF | TGTGCCAGCAGCTTCCAGGACGGCACTGAAGCTTTCTTT | TRBV6-5 | . | TRBJ1-1 | .
CASSLGATLYEQYF | TGCGCCAGCAGCTTGGGGGCCACTCTCTACGAGCAGTACTTC | TRBV5-1 | . | TRBJ2-7 | .
CASSPGQAREAFF | TGTGCCAGCAGCCCGGGACAGGCCCGTGAAGCTTTCTTT | TRBV5-4 | few | TRBJ1-1 | TRBD1
CASSLSLWQTMNTEAFF | TGTGCCAGCAGCTTATCCCTTTGGCAGACCATGAACACTGAAGCTTTCTTT | TRBV11-3 | . | TRBJ1-1 | .
CASSRGSGELFF | TGTGCCAGCAGCCGAGGGTCCGGGGAGCTGTTTTTT | TRBV5-6 | . | TRBJ2-2 | .
CASSGFVGVGNQPQHF | TGTGCCAGCAGTGGGTTTGTAGGGGTAGGCAATCAGCCCCAGCATTTT | TRBV6-1 | . | TRBJ1-5 | .
CASSLPLGYEQYF | TGTGCCAGCAGCTTGCCCCTGGGCTACGAGCAGTACTTC | TRBV5-6 | . | TRBJ2-7 | .
CASSLARQSTSGNTIYF | TGTGCCAGCAGCTTGGCACGGCAGTCGACCTCTGGAAACACCATATATTTT | TRBV5-8 | . | TRBJ1-3 | .
CASSRQGRQPQHF | TGTGCCAGCAGCCGACAGGGTCGTCAGCCCCAGCATTTT | TRBV28 | . | TRBJ1-5 | TRBD1
CASSSNMNTEAFF | TGTGCCAGCAGCTCGAACATGAACACTGAAGCTTTCTTT | TRBV7-3 | . | TRBJ1-1 | .
CASSPTARDRAYSGNTIYF | TGTGCCAGCTCACCGACTGCCCGGGACAGAGCTTACTCTGGAAACACCATATATTTT | TRBV18 | . | TRBJ1-3 | TRBD1
CASRGTGAYGYTF | TGTGCCAGCAGGGGAACAGGGGCCTATGGCTACACCTTC | TRBV28 | . | TRBJ1-2 | TRBD1
CASSLGLGAGVYEQYF | TGTGCCAGCAGCTTAGGTTTGGGAGCGGGGGTCTACGAGCAGTACTTC | TRBV7-2 | . | TRBJ2-7 | TRBD2
CASSFNRDSEAFF | TGTGCCAGCAGCTTCAACAGGGATTCTGAAGCTTTCTTT | TRBV11-3 | . | TRBJ1-1 | .
CASSQPQDAQPQHF | TGCGCCAGCAGCCAGCCACAGGACGCTCAGCCCCAGCATTTT | TRBV4-1 | once | TRBJ1-5 | .
CASSSRSNSEQYF | TGTGCCAGCAGCTCGCGGAGTAATTCCGAGCAGTACTTC | TRBV9 | . | TRBJ2-7 | .
CAISEGSENSYNEQFF | TGTGCCATCAGTGAAGGAAGCGAGAACTCCTACAATGAGCAGTTCTTC | TRBV10-3 | . | TRBJ2-1 | .
CASSFIINSEKLFF | TGTGCCAGCAGCTTTATTATAAACAGTGAAAAACTGTTTTTT | TRBV5-6 | . | TRBJ1-4 | .
CASSLGILTEAFF | TGTGCCAGCAGCTTGGGTATCCTGACTGAAGCTTTCTTT | TRBV5-6 | . | TRBJ1-1 | .
CASSVGVRLRGGETQYF | TGTGCCAGCAGCGTAGGCGTCCGATTGCGGGGTGGAGAGACCCAGTACTTC | TRBV9 | . | TRBJ2-5 | .